The entry that follows covers one T cell receptor beta chain sequence. This clone has just a few counts. The specificity of this receptor is unknown. The record has no base qualities; no much larger clone is one base away. In the same sample, other DNA sequences code for this CDR3. TCRbeta CDR3 regions were amplified from genomic DNA using the immunoSEQ Assay, a bias-controlled multiplex PCR. The original methods were these. The number of nucleated cells in each sample was estimated from the amplification of reference gene primers within the assay. Sequence reads were collapsed and filtered to measure the absolute abundance of every unique TCRbeta CDR3 rearrangement. For each sample, productive Simpson clonality was calculated by taking the square root of Simpson's diversity index across productive rearrangements. The source is immuneACCESS, and TCRdb retained only in-frame sequences with V and J called. Part of the clones is not carried over; for the studies checked, unresolved V genes explain less than half of this, and the remainder is unexplained. That table furnishes V, J and clone size, whereas the DNA furnished D and trimming. This sample comprises 150,000 to 200,000 clones, roughly 86% of them detected only once. The ten largest make up roughly 3.5% of the sample.

The sample belongs to a study of blood T cell repertoires in COVID-19 (dated by TCRdb to the early 2020s). The study in broad terms: Collaborator samples came from the United States, Italy and Spain and covered acute and convalescent phases of COVID-19. The material from the prospective study consisted of cDNA or gDNA derived from T cells, B-cell-depleted T cells, or PBMCs. The dataset comprised deeply sampled blood TCRbeta repertoires from subjects exposed to, actively infected with, or recovered from COVID-19. A freely available public database, intended as a resource for researchers studying the immune response to SARS-CoV-2, is where the repertoires were released. The samples were drawn from the first 160 participants of the ongoing ImmuneRACE study and from 950 to 1,500 subjects provided by 6 global collaborators. Nearly every sample came with metadata listing a de-identified subject ID, COVID-19 status, age in years and sex. Where available, HLA class I and class II types were taken from metadata supplied by the sample provider and were not determined by assay-based typing. Study-wide conclusions, independent of this receptor: The amount of clinical and demographic metadata varied by source and participant and was provided uncurated.

The collaborating institutions used their own protocols to collect whole blood in K2EDTA tubes. For TCRbeta analysis, collaborator samples were shipped as frozen whole blood, as isolated PBMCs, or as DNA extracted from either sample type. The junction shows trimming of 1 base on V and 1 base on J, plus 5 bases between the germline ends. CDR1 and CDR2 are read off the germline V gene (reference sequence) as LGHDT and YNNKEL. The CDR3 spans 14 residues, from the cysteine through the phenylalanine. Only CDR3 DNA remains: 42 bases, in frame from the first base. The rearrangement combines TRBV3-1 (or the pseudogene TRBV3-2) with TRBJ1-5; the D gene is perhaps TRBD1, on 5 matching bases. The TCR originated in a man between 65 and 79 years old with acute or convalescent COVID-19. Sequencing input: peripheral blood. The DNA sequence reads TGTGCCAGCAGCCAAGCAGGGAGCAATCAGCCCCAGCATTTT. Its protein reads: CASSQAGSNQPQHF.